Given below is one TCR beta chain in context. Some clones are missing from TCRdb's copy, which holds only in-frame ones; the method was immunoSEQ multiplex PCR. The table records roughly 90,000 clones, roughly nine tenths of them present only once. This record belongs to a study of control samples from healthy donors and cancer patients. The CDR3 length is 15 residues. Germline lookup yields CDR1 KGHSH and CDR2 LQKENI. V lost 3 bases, J lost 3 bases, and 9 bases lay in between. Material for sequencing was PBMCs. The genes are TRBV18 and TRBJ2-6; D is possibly TRBD1 (5 bases). This TCR derives from a woman aged 50 to 60 with colorectal cancer. The CDR3 DNA sequence: TGTGCCAGCTCACCTCAGGGTCGTGGGGCCAACGTCCTGACTTTC. It codes for CASSPQGRGANVLTF.